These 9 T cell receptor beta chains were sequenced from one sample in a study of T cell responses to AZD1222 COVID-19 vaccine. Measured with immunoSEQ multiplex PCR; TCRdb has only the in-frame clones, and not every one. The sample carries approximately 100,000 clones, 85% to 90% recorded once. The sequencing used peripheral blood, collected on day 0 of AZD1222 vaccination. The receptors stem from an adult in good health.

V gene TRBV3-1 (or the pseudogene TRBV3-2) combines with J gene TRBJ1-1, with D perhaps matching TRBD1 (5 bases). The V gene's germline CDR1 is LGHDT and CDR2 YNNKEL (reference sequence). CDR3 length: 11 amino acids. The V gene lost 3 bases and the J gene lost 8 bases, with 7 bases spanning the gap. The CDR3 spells CASSQGREAFF. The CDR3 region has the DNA TGTGCCAGCAGCCAGGGACGGGAAGCTTTCTTT.

The CDR3 is CASSQDLTSWYEQYF. The DNA for the CDR3 is TGCGCCAGCAGCCAAGATCTTACTAGCTGGTACGAGCAGTACTTC. The rearrangement links TRBV4-1 to TRBJ2-7, with a tentative D call TRBD2 (6 bases). The CDR3 extends over 15 amino acids. Germline CDR1 reads MGHRA; CDR2 reads YSYEKL. V was clipped by 0 bases and J by 4 bases, with 13 bases between them.

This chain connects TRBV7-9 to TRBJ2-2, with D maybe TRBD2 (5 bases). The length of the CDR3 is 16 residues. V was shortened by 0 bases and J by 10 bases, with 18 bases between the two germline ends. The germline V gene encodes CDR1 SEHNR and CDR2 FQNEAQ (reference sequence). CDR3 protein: CASSLATAWGDAELFF. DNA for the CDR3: TGTGCCAGCAGCTTAGCCACAGCTTGGGGAGATGCGGAGCTGTTTTTT.

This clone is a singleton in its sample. CDR3 amino acids: CASRKLDGGRWGYTF. The CDR3, as DNA: TGTGCCAGCAGAAAACTGGACGGAGGACGCTGGGGCTACACCTTC. This chain links TRBV5-6 with TRBJ1-2, with D unresolved. CDR1 is SGHDT and CDR2 is YYEEEE in the germline V gene. Trimming took off 5 bases at V and 8 bases at J, with 22 bases between the two ends. The CDR3 has 15 residues. The complete variable domain, with remaining parts taken from reference TRBV5-6 and TRBJ1-2, reads DAGVTQSPTHLIKTRGQQVTLRCSPKSGHDTVSWYQQALGQGPQFIFQYYEEEERQRGNFPDRFSGHQFPNYSSELNVNALLLGDSALYLCASRKLDGGRWGYTFGSGTRLTVV.

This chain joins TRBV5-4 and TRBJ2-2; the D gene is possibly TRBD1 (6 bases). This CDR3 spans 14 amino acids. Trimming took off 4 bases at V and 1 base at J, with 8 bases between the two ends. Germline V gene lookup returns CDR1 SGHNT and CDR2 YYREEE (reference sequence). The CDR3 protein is CASSRGQNTGELFF. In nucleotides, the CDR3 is TGTGCCAGCAGCCGGGGACAGAACACCGGGGAGCTGTTTTTT.

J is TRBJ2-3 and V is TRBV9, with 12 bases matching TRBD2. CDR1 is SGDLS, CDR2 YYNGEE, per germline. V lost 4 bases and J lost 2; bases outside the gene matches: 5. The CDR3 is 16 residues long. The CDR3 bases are TGTGCCAGCAGCTCCAGACTAGCGGGGGACACAGATACGCAGTATTTT. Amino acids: CASSSRLAGDTDTQYF.

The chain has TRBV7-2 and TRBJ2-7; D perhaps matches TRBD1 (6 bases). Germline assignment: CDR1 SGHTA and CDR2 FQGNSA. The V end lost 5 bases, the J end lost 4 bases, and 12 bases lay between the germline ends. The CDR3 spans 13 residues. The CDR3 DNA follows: TGTGCCAGCAGCCCCCGGACAGTTTACGAGCAGTACTTC. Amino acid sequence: CASSPRTVYEQYF. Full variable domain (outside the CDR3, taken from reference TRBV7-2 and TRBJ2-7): GAGVSQSPSNKVTEKGKDVELRCDPISGHTALYWYRQSLGQGLEFLIYFQGNSAPDKSGLPSDRFSAERTGGSVSTLTIQRTQQEDSAVYLCASSPRTVYEQYFGPGTRLTVT.

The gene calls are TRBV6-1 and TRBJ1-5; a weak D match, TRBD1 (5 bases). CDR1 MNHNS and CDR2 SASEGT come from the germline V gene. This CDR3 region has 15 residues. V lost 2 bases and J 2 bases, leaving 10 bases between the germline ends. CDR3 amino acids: CASSEQGGGNQPQHF. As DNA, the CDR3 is TGTGCCAGCAGTGAACAGGGTGGTGGCAATCAGCCCCAGCATTTT.

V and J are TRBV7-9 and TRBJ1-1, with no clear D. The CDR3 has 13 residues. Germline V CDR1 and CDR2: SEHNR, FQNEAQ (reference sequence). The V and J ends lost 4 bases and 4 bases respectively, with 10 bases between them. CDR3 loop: CASSYSWGTEAFF. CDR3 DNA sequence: TGTGCCAGCAGCTACTCCTGGGGCACTGAAGCTTTCTTT.